A single T cell receptor beta chain is shown here with its context. This receptor's antigen is unknown. It has no much larger one-base neighbor in the sample; base qualities were not kept. Amplification of TCR beta CDR3 regions was carried out from RNA transcripts. A first-round RT-PCR of the TCR CDR3 used the HTBI primer set with the Qiagen OneStep RT-PCR kit. The libraries were constructed in a second round of multiplex PCR and then size-selected and purified. Sequencing of the libraries was done on an Illumina HiSeq2000 using paired-end 100 bp reads. Per the original workflow: SOAPnuke was used to process the raw data, removing reads that contained adapters or uncalled bases, had a mean Phred below 15, or lacked an exact match to the constant primer or identifier. COPE v1.2.5 was used to merge high-quality paired reads, and clonotypes were defined as unique nucleotide sequences. MiTCR v1.1 was used to align the clonotypes against IMGT TRBV, TRBD and TRBJ reference segments. The analysis was restricted to V-J combinations with a frequency above 0.0001, which together covered roughly 99% of the repertoires. A TCS score was defined as the ratio of F50 (clonal expansion) to E x V (chaos), with BLOSUM62-based TCRdist applied between CDR3 peptides within each V-J. Welch's t-statistics and random forest reduced roughly 530 V-J features to roughly 13, which were used in a naive Bayes classifier (R e1071). The public reads were reprocessed in TCRdb via fastp at Q25 and MiXCR, keeping in-frame beta chains. Every entry covers one CDR3 protein and lists the most common genes and DNA from its rows. The V and J calls reflect TCRdb's pipeline rather than the authors' work. The sample table holds roughly 660,000 distinct CDR3 sequences, of which roughly 17% were seen once. In total, the top ten clones hold less than 20% of the sample.

This record belongs to a study of T cells in Graves' hyperthyroidism and ophthalmopathy (dated by TCRdb to about 2019). With regard to the full study: Peripheral blood was sampled at the time of initial diagnosis, prior to any treatment. In addition, the study compared T-cell repertoires in thyroid tissue and in blood from six Graves' hyperthyroidism patients. After sampling, hyperthyroidism patients received methimazole starting at 30 mg daily, and ophthalmopathy patients received high-dose intravenous methylprednisolone. TCR Vbeta CDR3 sequencing of approximately 140 peripheral blood samples (about 45 ophthalmopathy, approximately 80 hyperthyroidism and approximately 17 progressor patients) is reported in the paper. TCR V-J signatures able to tell the groups apart were searched for in a discovery cohort of approximately 95 patients, of whom more than 40 had Graves' ophthalmopathy and about 55 had stable Graves' hyperthyroidism. Prospective prediction of ophthalmopathy was tested in an independent validation cohort of some 20 hyperthyroidism patients and 15 to 17 patients who later progressed to ophthalmopathy. For training and testing, the 100 or so patients in the discovery cohort were randomly divided in a 7:3 ratio.

What the study reported, not specific to this receptor: In cross-validation, a model built on a 13 V-J signature told ophthalmopathy apart from stable hyperthyroidism with less than 90% sensitivity and roughly 83% specificity, and in testing the same model reached 80%/75%. In validation, progression to ophthalmopathy was predicted by the model with nearly 71% sensitivity and 72.22% specificity, a median of 6.5 months before onset. Sample size was not statistically predetermined, and investigators were not blinded to group allocation. Most expanded thyroid clonotypes (frequency above 0.001) were also found in blood, which suggests that blood repertoires may mirror thyroid immune responses.

Stable Graves' hyperthyroidism was defined as no progression to ophthalmopathy during 18 months of follow-up. Hyperthyroidism patients were newly diagnosed, with disease duration under 2 months, and aged 18 to 65 years. Any patient with an uncontrolled infection, another autoimmune disease, pregnancy or lactation was excluded. Diagnoses were based on clinical symptoms, serum thyroxine and TRAb, thyroid ultrasound and orbital computed tomography. PBMCs were isolated from 7.5 to 10 ml of fresh peripheral blood by Ficoll-Paque density gradient centrifugation. Trizol reagent was used to extract total RNA, and RNA quality was then checked on an Agilent 2100 Bioanalyzer. The CDR3 spans 13 residues, from the cysteine through the phenylalanine. Of all the DNA, just the CDR3 is kept, 39 bases in frame from base 1. Cut back by 2 bases and 4 bases, the V and J ends lie 8 bases apart.

Sequences were obtained from blood. The TCR was taken from a man in his fifties with Graves' hyperthyroidism. The chain was built from TRBV12-3 or TRBV12-4 and TRBJ1-1, with no D gene named confidently. The CDR3 reads CASSLNRLTEAFF. The base sequence is TGTGCCAGCAGTTTAAATAGACTCACTGAAGCTTTCTTT.